This T cell receptor beta chain was profiled in a study of blood T cells in healthy people across ages. Then a second PCR, running roughly 6 to 12 cycles, was carried out with a sample-barcoded 5' primer and a J-beta primer mix. Via MiXCR, TCRdb re-called the 5' RACE reads, giving one row per CDR3 protein. Among about 1,600,000 distinct CDR3 sequences listed, 40% to 50% were seen once. The V gene's germline CDR1 is SGHNT and CDR2 YYREEE (reference sequence). This CDR3 comprises 16 residues. With V trimmed by 4 bases and J by 11 bases, 16 bases remained unmatched. Sample: blood. The receptor's source is a woman aged 18-35 years in good health. The J gene is TRBJ2-5, the V gene TRBV5-4; 11 positions agree with TRBD1. The CDR3 here is CASSRGGTGGFNEQYF. As DNA, the CDR3 is TGTGCCAGCAGCCGGGGGGGGACAGGGGGATTTAATGAGCAGTACTTC.